This T cell receptor beta chain is from a study of Ad26.COV2.S vaccination and SARS-CoV-2 variants (dated by TCRdb to the early 2020s). The study in broad terms: Vaccine-arm donors were drawn from COV1001, a multicentre, randomized, double-blind, placebo-controlled phase I-IIa trial of Ad26.COV2.S in healthy adults. Trial participants were randomized into five groups of five: low-dose or high-dose Ad26.COV2.S given once or twice, or placebo on both occasions. Throughout the experiments and outcome assessment, investigators stayed blinded to trial group allocation. Dosing of Ad26.COV2.S was intramuscular, at either 5x10^10 or 1x10^11 viral particles, delivered as one shot or as two shots spaced 56 days apart. A total of 32 samples were included in the TCR-sequenced set, comprising around 20 Ad26.COV2.S vaccine recipients, 5 placebo recipients and 8 SARS-CoV-2 convalescent individuals. The specificity and breadth of SARS-CoV-2-reactive T cell receptors after Ad26.COV2.S vaccination were assessed by TCRbeta repertoire sequencing. Study-wide conclusions, independent of this receptor: Ad26.COV2.S recipients had higher spike-specific TCR breadth than placebo recipients (P = 0.0014). Comparing responses between vaccine doses or regimens was not something the study was powered to do. Comparable non-spike TCR breadth was observed between vaccine and placebo recipients, consistent with only spike being contained in the vaccine. After vaccination, spike-specific CD8+ and CD4+ T cell responses were reported to show substantial breadth. The authors noted that the TCR breadth and depth analyses may have underestimated total T cell responses.

TCRbeta CDR3 regions were sequenced with the immunoSEQ Assay. After extraction, genomic DNA underwent amplification by bias-controlled multiplex PCR, followed by high-throughput sequencing. In the source study's methods: To quantify the absolute abundance of every unique TCRbeta CDR3 region, sequences were collapsed and filtered. T cell fraction was estimated by normalizing TCRbeta template counts to usable DNA, which was measured by amplifying reference genes present in all nucleated cells. Repertoire TCRs were annotated as SARS-CoV-2-specific by exact matching of V gene, CDR3 amino acid sequence and J gene to a known reactive TCR set. MIRA supplied the reference SARS-CoV-2 TCR set, which was filtered for enrichment in COVID-19-positive ImmuneCODE repertoires so that public or cross-reactive TCRs were removed. Based on the MIRA antigens, annotated TCRs were further analysed at the level of specific ORF or position within ORF. Depth was the summed frequency of annotated unique rearrangements, while breadth was defined as annotated unique rearrangements over total unique productive rearrangements. Group comparisons of TCR breadth used two-sided Wilcoxon rank-sum tests. TCRdb mirrors the immuneACCESS table, restricted to in-frame sequences. Some clones are absent from its copies; in checked studies, under half trace to an unresolved V gene, and the reason for the others is unknown. Clone size and V and J calls were adopted from that table, with D and trimming inferred from the DNA. In all, the sample holds approximately 410,000 clones, and around nine tenths of those were seen once. The ten largest clones take up about 3.6% of the sample.

Trimming costs V 0 bases and J 17 bases, and their ends lie 11 bases apart. The CDR1 and CDR2 encoded by the germline V gene are MNHEY and SVGEGT. Measured from the cysteine to the phenylalanine, the CDR3 is 12 residues long. Solely the CDR3 DNA is kept, with 36 bases framed from the first base. The treatment or condition label of this sample denotes: roughly 19 received Ad26.COV2.S at low or high dose, single or two shots; about 5 received placebo; per-sample allocation not given. Repertoires of vaccine and placebo recipients were sequenced from samples taken on day 63 after the first injection. Between 29 July and 7 August 2020, Cohort 1b enrolled some 25 adults aged 18-55 years at one site in Boston, USA. Ad26.COV2.S was a replication-incompetent adenovirus type 26 vector expressing a prefusion-stabilized SARS-CoV-2 spike protein from the original Wuhan strain. Comments on this clone: The antigen this receptor binds is unknown. Base qualities are not provided; no much larger clone lies one nucleotide away.

The sequences come from peripheral blood, collected in a trial of Ad26.COV2.S vaccine versus placebo. The V and J genes are TRBV6-2 or TRBV6-3 and TRBJ1-6; the D gene is not confidently resolved. This TCR was recovered from a person between 18 and 59 years old who received the Ad26.COV2.S COVID-19 vaccine or a placebo. The sequenced DNA is TGTGCCAGCAGTTACTCCGCGGCGGCCATCCACTTT. Translated, it gives CASSYSAAAIHF.